What follows are 24 T cell receptor beta chains derived from one specimen sequenced in a study of identical twins. MiXCR, applied by TCRdb to the 5' RACE reads, yields one record per CDR3 protein. The sample holds under 800,000 distinct CDR3 sequences; around 20% are singletons and the top ten take approximately 4.5%. These data also featured in a second study, about T cells expressing NK-cell markers.

The sequencing input was PBMCs. Every receptor here comes from a young woman in good health.

The CDR3 loop reads CSASLRTDDNEQFF. The CDR3 region has the DNA TGCAGTGCTAGTTTAAGGACAGATGACAATGAGCAGTTCTTC. This sequence joins TRBV20-1 and TRBJ2-1; possible D gene TRBD1, 6 bases. The CDR3 runs 14 residues. Per germline, CDR1 DFQATT and CDR2 SNEGSKA (reference sequence). V lost 3 bases to trimming and J lost 5 bases, with 14 bases between them.

This clonotype turned up a few times. The chain links TRBV20-1 to TRBJ2-7; D may match TRBD1 or TRBD2 (5 bases each). From germline, CDR1 is DFQATT and CDR2 SNEGSKA (reference sequence). Between the trimmed V and J ends, which lost 2 bases and 3 bases, there was a span of 17 bases. The CDR3 totals 15 residues. The CDR3 region is CSARTSKGRFYEQYF. CDR3 in DNA: TGCAGTGCTAGAACCTCGAAGGGACGATTCTACGAGCAGTACTTC.

This clonotype was detected only a few times. The rearrangement uses TRBV12-3 or TRBV12-4 and TRBJ1-1, with D hard to call. The CDR3 spans 12 residues. Trimming removed 5 bases at V and 4 bases at J, with 8 bases between. DNA for the CDR3: TGTGCCAGCAGTCCGACGGCCACTGAAGCTTTCTTT. This gives the protein CASSPTATEAFF.

V is TRBV27 and J is TRBJ2-5; possibly TRBD2 for D (6 bases). Germline V gene sequence: CDR1 MNHEY, CDR2 SMNVEV (reference sequence). Trimming left V 6 bases short and J 2 bases short, with 13 bases between. The CDR3 has 14 amino acids. The CDR3 protein is CASSLTSLQETQYF. In DNA form, the CDR3 reads TGTGCCAGCAGCCTAACTAGCTTACAAGAGACCCAGTACTTC.

This clonotype was seen ten or more times. The chain joins TRBV20-1 to TRBJ2-1; D is perhaps TRBD1 (5 bases). CDR3 length: 12 residues. V was pared by 5 bases and J by 7 bases, with 12 bases between. Germline lookup yields CDR1 DFQATT and CDR2 SNEGSKA (reference sequence). The CDR3 DNA reads TGCAGTGCTGTGCCAGGGTCGAATGAGCAGTTCTTC. Translation: CSAVPGSNEQFF.

This clonotype was seen a few times. The chain links TRBV5-1 to TRBJ2-3, with a tentative D call TRBD2 (6 bases). This CDR3 comprises 16 residues. The ends were cut back, 0 bases at V and 2 bases at J, with 13 bases in the middle. Germline assignment: CDR1 SGHRS and CDR2 YFSETQ. CDR3: CASSLGGTGVTDTQYF. The DNA of the CDR3 is TGCGCCAGCAGCTTGGGAGGCACGGGAGTCACAGATACGCAGTATTTT.

This clonotype was found once. One end of the junction fails to match germline, which may point to a read error. The V gene is TRBV6-1, the J gene TRBJ2-1; either TRBD1 or TRBD2 may fit D (5 bases each). CDR1 is MNHNS, CDR2 SASEGT, per germline. CDR3 length: 14 residues. The CDR3 loop reads CASSPGASYNEHFF. The CDR3 nucleotides are TGTGCCAGCAGTCCCGGGGCTTCCTACAATGAGCATTTCTTC.

There are a few counts of this clonotype. V is TRBV5-1 and J is TRBJ2-1; D remains ambiguous. Germline V CDR1 and CDR2: SGHRS, YFSETQ. The CDR3 loop spans 13 amino acids. Trimming stripped 0 bases from V and 6 bases from J, with 7 bases between. CDR3 in DNA: TGCGCCAGCAGCTTGGCCTTCTCCAATGAGCAGTTCTTC. Protein: CASSLAFSNEQFF.

The chain uses TRBV12-3 or TRBV12-4 and TRBJ2-1; 11 bases line up with TRBD2. There are 17 residues in the CDR3. Trimming at V came to 7 bases and at J to 2 bases, leaving 10 bases not matched to a gene. CDR3 residues: CASTRGPLAGAYNEQFF. The CDR3, as DNA: TGTGCCAGCACCCGGGGACCACTAGCGGGAGCCTACAATGAGCAGTTCTTC.

V usage is TRBV5-5 and J usage is TRBJ2-5, with D unclear. The CDR3 spans 14 residues. The V and J ends lost 4 bases and 5 bases respectively, with 15 bases between them. Germline V gene data show CDR1 as SGHKS and CDR2 as YYEKEE (reference sequence). CDR3 coding DNA: TGTGCCAGCAGCAAGGGTGCCTTCGGGGAGACCCAGTACTTC. Amino acid sequence: CASSKGAFGETQYF. Full variable domain (remainder filled in from reference TRBV5-5 and TRBJ2-5): DAGVTQSPTHLIKTRGQQVTLRCSPISGHKSVSWYQQVLGQGPQFIFQYYEKEERGRGNFPDRFSARQFPNYSSELNVNALLLGDSALYLCASSKGAFGETQYFGPGTRLLVL.

In its sample, this clonotype was seen a few times. The J gene is TRBJ1-5, the V gene TRBV12-3 or TRBV12-4; TRBD1 agrees at 7 bases. V dropped 6 bases and J dropped 7; count of bases not matched to a gene: 15. This CDR3 comprises 16 residues. The CDR3 DNA reads TGTGCCAGCAGACCACATACGACAGGGCCGGAGCAGCCCCAGCATTTT. The encoded protein is CASRPHTTGPEQPQHF.

There are a few counts of this clonotype. This chain uses TRBV7-3 with TRBJ2-7, with no clear D. Trimming stripped 3 bases from V and 2 bases from J, with 5 bases between. The CDR3 covers 12 residues. The germline V gene has CDR1 SGHTA and CDR2 FQGTGA. The CDR3 loop reads CASSFNAYEQYF. In DNA form, the CDR3 reads TGTGCCAGCAGCTTCAACGCCTACGAGCAGTACTTC.

In regard to this clonotype: With a much larger clone just one base away, this may be a read error. The CDR3 bases are TGCGCCAGCAGCTGGGGGACAGGGCCCATCCCTGAAGCTTTCTTT. Translation: CASSWGTGPIPEAFF. This chain connects TRBV5-1 to TRBJ1-1, with 9 bases matching TRBD1. CDR1 is SGHRS and CDR2 is YFSETQ in the germline V gene. Trimming took 3 bases from V and 6 from J; bases not matched to a gene: 9. The CDR3 loop spans 15 amino acids.

V gene TRBV4-3 combines with J gene TRBJ2-3; D may be TRBD2 (6 bases). From germline, CDR1 is LGHNA and CDR2 YSLEER. The CDR3 has 16 residues. V shed 1 base and J shed 2 bases, with 13 bases lying between them. CDR3 DNA: TGCGCCAGCAGCCAAGGGGGCGGGAAGAACACAGATACGCAGTATTTT. Translated, it gives CASSQGGGKNTDTQYF.

In its sample, this clonotype was seen many times. The chain couples TRBV29-1 to TRBJ2-3; D gene ambiguous. CDR3 length equals 13 residues. Germline CDR1 SQVTM, CDR2 ANQGSEA. V was pared by 4 bases and J by 1 base, with 9 bases between. The CDR3 region has the DNA TGCAGCGTTGTGTATTTCGGCACAGATACGCAGTATTTT. Amino acid sequence: CSVVYFGTDTQYF.

The rearrangement joins TRBV3-1 to TRBJ2-5; TRBD2 might be the D (6 bases). There are 15 residues in the CDR3. V was trimmed by 6 bases and J by 5 bases, leaving 19 bases between them. Germline assignment: CDR1 LGHDT and CDR2 YNNKEL (reference sequence). Here the CDR3 reads CASRAVYGGEETQYF. CDR3 in DNA: TGTGCCAGCAGAGCAGTCTACGGGGGAGAGGAGACCCAGTACTTC.

The J gene is TRBJ2-1, the V gene TRBV7-9, with 11 nucleotides matching TRBD2. Germline CDR1 SEHNR, CDR2 FQNEAQ (reference sequence). The CDR3 has 15 residues. The V segment lost 2 bases and the J segment 9 bases; nucleotides outside the gene matches: 6. CDR3 amino acids: CASSLRGGTSGEQFF. The DNA for the CDR3 is TGTGCCAGCAGCTTACGTGGTGGGACTAGCGGTGAGCAGTTCTTC.

The CDR3 sequence is CSAEKPPGDRSTDTQYF. Here the CDR3 DNA reads TGCAGTGCTGAGAAACCGCCGGGGGATAGAAGCACAGATACGCAGTATTTT. The chain is built from TRBV20-1 and TRBJ2-3, with a weak D call TRBD2 (6 bases). V was clipped by 5 bases and J by 0 bases, with 21 bases between them. Germline CDR1 reads DFQATT; CDR2 reads SNEGSKA (reference sequence). This CDR3 is built from 17 residues.

Note on this clonotype: A read error may be the cause here, since a much bigger clone is one base away. The chain is built from TRBV6-5 and TRBJ2-3, with 8 nucleotides matching TRBD2. The CDR3 is 16 amino acids. Germline CDR1 and CDR2: MNHEY and SVGAGI. The CDR3 coding sequence is TGTGCCAGCAGTTTCACACTAGCGGCCGGCACAGATACGAAGTATTTT. It codes for CASSFTLAAGTDTKYF.

The J gene is TRBJ1-1, the V gene TRBV14; 9 nucleotides line up with TRBD1. Trimming took 4 bases from V and 2 from J; bases not matched to a gene: 5. This CDR3 region has 15 residues. Germline V gene sequence: CDR1 SGHDN, CDR2 FVKESK. CDR3 sequence: CASSPPGQGNTEAFF. DNA of the CDR3: TGTGCCAGCAGCCCACCGGGACAGGGAAACACTGAAGCTTTCTTT.

This clonotype turned up a few times. The genes are TRBV12-3 or TRBV12-4 and TRBJ2-3, with 8 bases lining up with TRBD2. This CDR3 has 12 amino acids. J gave up 8 bases and V 8 bases, and 6 bases lay outside the gene matches. The CDR3 coding sequence is TGTGCCAGCCTCCGGGGGGGGGGTACGCAGTATTTT. Translation gives CASLRGGGTQYF.

This clonotype was seen a few times. The V call is TRBV5-1, the J call TRBJ2-1, with 7 nucleotides matching TRBD2. CDR1 and CDR2 (germline): SGHRS, YFSETQ. This CDR3 has 15 amino acids. V was pared by 5 bases and J by 2 bases, with 7 bases of the junction left unmatched. CDR3 DNA: TGCGCCAGCAGGGTTCTCGGGGGGACCTACAATGAGCAGTTCTTC. Residues: CASRVLGGTYNEQFF.

Many counts were recorded for this clonotype. This chain links TRBV7-9 with TRBJ2-5, with 7 positions matching TRBD2. Germline V CDR1 and CDR2: SEHNR, FQNEAQ (reference sequence). V trimming: 5 bases; J trimming: 2 bases; junction bases outside the gene matches: 8. CDR3 length: 15 amino acids. This CDR3 is CASSRTFGRQETQYF. The CDR3 bases are TGTGCCAGCAGCCGGACGTTCGGGAGGCAAGAGACCCAGTACTTC.

CDR3 protein: CSARTTSGGTDTQYF. CDR3 coding DNA: TGCAGTGCTAGGACTACTAGCGGGGGGACAGATACGCAGTATTTT. The rearrangement joins TRBV20-1 to TRBJ2-3, with 12 positions matching TRBD2. Germline lookup yields CDR1 DFQATT and CDR2 SNEGSKA (reference sequence). J lost 3 bases, V lost 3 bases, and 4 bases had no gene match. The CDR3 length is 15 residues.